The 27 T cell receptor beta chains given below trace back to one sample, sequenced in a study of PD-1 blockade in classical Hodgkin lymphoma. With no exception, relapse followed autologous stem cell transplantation in all patients, and brentuximab vedotin exposure varied. Produced via immunoSEQ multiplex PCR; TCRdb's table is partial and in-frame only. The sample yields 35,000 to 50,000 clones, 76% seen once. The sample was peripheral blood mononuclear cells (PBMCs), taken at baseline. These TCRs come from a human donor with classical Hodgkin lymphoma.

This chain links TRBV29-1 with TRBJ2-5; 7 nucleotides line up with TRBD2. This CDR3 spans 12 amino acids. V shed 6 bases, J shed 5 bases, and the junction held 6 bases outside the gene matches. Germline loops: CDR1 SQVTM, CDR2 ANQGSEA. CDR3 bases: TGCAGCGTCGGGAGGATCGGGGAGACCCAGTACTTC. This codes for CSVGRIGETQYF. Complete variable domain (other parts from reference TRBV29-1 and TRBJ2-5): SAVISQKPSRDICQRGTSLTIQCQVDSQVTMMFWYRQQPGQSLTLIATANQGSEATYESGFVIDKFPISRPNLTFSTLTVSNMSPEDSSIYLCSVGRIGETQYFGPGTRLLVL.

The chain is built from TRBV6-1 and TRBJ2-5, with 9 bases that match TRBD1. Germline assignment: CDR1 MNHNS and CDR2 SASEGT. Unmatched junction bases numbered 5, after V lost 5 bases and J lost 7 bases. This CDR3 comprises 13 residues. The CDR3 sequence is CASSSRDRATQYF. The CDR3 region has the DNA TGTGCCAGCAGTTCTCGGGACAGGGCGACCCAGTACTTC.

The chain employs TRBV14 and TRBJ1-2; D perhaps matches TRBD1 (5 bases). V shed 0 bases and J shed 8 bases, with 19 bases lying between them. Germline assignment: CDR1 SGHDN and CDR2 FVKESK. The CDR3 length is 16 residues. CDR3 in amino acids: CASSQDLRTSRGGYTF. The DNA for the CDR3 is TGTGCCAGCAGCCAAGATCTTCGGACGTCCCGGGGGGGCTACACCTTC. Looking up the rest from reference TRBV14 and TRBJ1-2 gives the full variable domain: EAGVTQFPSHSVIEKGQTVTLRCDPISGHDNLYWYRRVMGKEIKFLLHFVKESKQDESGMPNNRFLAERTGGTYSTLKVQPAELEDSGVYFCASSQDLRTSRGGYTFGSGTRLTVV.

V is TRBV10-3 and J is TRBJ2-5; 12 bases line up with TRBD2. The V segment lost 3 bases and the J segment 4 bases; nucleotides outside the gene matches: 6. CDR1 and CDR2 from the germline V gene are ENHRY and SYGVKD. The CDR3 runs to 16 residues. The CDR3 coding sequence is TGTGCCATCAGTGATACTCTAGCGGGAGGGGGAGAGACCCAGTACTTC. Translating gives CAISDTLAGGGETQYF.

The rearrangement joins TRBV28 to TRBJ2-5; D unresolved. The V end was cut by 1 base, the J end by 9 bases, with 21 bases between. CDR1 and CDR2 from the germline V gene are MDHEN and SYDVKM. CDR3 length equals 16 residues. The CDR3 loop reads CASSLFGVRSEWAQYF. In DNA form, the CDR3 reads TGTGCCAGCAGTTTATTTGGGGTTCGGTCAGAGTGGGCCCAGTACTTC.

The V and J genes are TRBV19 and TRBJ2-5; D remains unclear. Trimming took 7 bases from V and 5 from J, leaving 2 bases between them. The germline CDR1 and CDR2 sequences are LNHDA and SQIVND (reference sequence). CDR3 length equals 9 residues. The CDR3 sequence: CASKETQYF. The CDR3 DNA sequence: TGTGCCAGTAAGGAGACCCAGTACTTC.

The chain uses TRBV5-1 and TRBJ1-4; TRBD1 matches 7 bases. The V gene's germline CDR1 is SGHRS and CDR2 YFSETQ. Losses at the gene ends were 4 bases for V and 4 bases for J; bases not matched to a gene: 4. CDR3 length equals 14 residues. Here the CDR3 DNA reads TGCGCCAGCAGCCAGGGACAGCATAATGAAAAACTGTTTTTT. It yields the protein CASSQGQHNEKLFF.

This clone showed up just a few times. The V call is TRBV5-1, the J call TRBJ1-1; weak D call: TRBD1 (5 bases). V lost 2 bases and J 6 bases, leaving 11 bases between the germline ends. Per the germline V gene, CDR1 is SGHRS and CDR2 is YFSETQ. The CDR3 totals 13 residues. This CDR3 reads CASSLSSTAEAFF. The CDR3 coding sequence is TGCGCCAGCAGCTTAAGCTCGACAGCTGAAGCTTTCTTT.

V gene TRBV7-2 combines with J gene TRBJ2-1, with D uncertain. The V and J ends lost 4 bases and 0 bases respectively, with 10 bases between them. CDR1 and CDR2 from the germline V gene are SGHTA and FQGNSA. This CDR3 spans 15 amino acids. The CDR3 spells CASSWTASSYNEQFF. CDR3 DNA: TGTGCCAGCAGCTGGACGGCCAGCTCCTACAATGAGCAGTTCTTC.

The genes are TRBV5-6 and TRBJ2-1; no clear D gene. The V end lost 4 bases, the J end lost 7 bases, and 9 bases lay between the germline ends. The CDR3 has 12 residues. Germline CDR1 reads SGHDT; CDR2 reads YYEEEE. The CDR3 DNA follows: TGTGCCAGCAGCCTTTACACGAATGAGCAGTTCTTC. Amino acid sequence: CASSLYTNEQFF.

This chain uses TRBV7-9 with TRBJ2-7; D might be TRBD1 (6 bases). CDR1 and CDR2 from the germline V gene are SEHNR and FQNEAQ (reference sequence). The CDR3 has 15 residues. Trimming removed 3 bases from V and 5 bases from J, with 17 bases in between. CDR3 region: CASSFHGTTSDEQYF. Here the CDR3 DNA reads TGTGCCAGCAGCTTTCATGGGACAACGAGCGACGAGCAGTACTTC.

V and J are TRBV7-6 and TRBJ2-7; D is unresolved. V lost 6 bases and J lost 0, with 9 bases in between. Germline V gives CDR1 SGHVS, CDR2 FNYEAQ. The CDR3 runs 13 residues. DNA for the CDR3: TGTGCCAGCAGTCCGCGACTCTCCTACGAGCAGTACTTC. Translated: CASSPRLSYEQYF.

This chain joins TRBV28 and TRBJ2-2; D is perhaps TRBD2 (6 bases). The V end lost 5 bases, the J end lost 3 bases, and 16 bases lay between the germline ends. The length of the CDR3 is 16 residues. CDR1 is MDHEN, CDR2 SYDVKM, per germline. The CDR3 loop reads CASSAVGGEDTGELFF. CDR3 nucleotides: TGTGCCAGCAGTGCCGTGGGGGGTGAGGACACCGGGGAGCTGTTTTTT.

The rearrangement uses TRBV7-2 and TRBJ2-7; 7 bases match TRBD1. CDR3 length: 15 amino acids. The V segment lost 1 base and the J segment 2 bases; nucleotides outside the gene matches: 5. CDR1 and CDR2 (germline): SGHTA, FQGNSA. CDR3 coding DNA: TGTGCCAGCAGCTTAGTGTCTCAGGGGGCCTACGAGCAGTACTTC. Amino acid sequence: CASSLVSQGAYEQYF. Together with reference TRBV7-2 and TRBJ2-7, the CDR3 gives the full variable domain: GAGVSQSPSNKVTEKGKDVELRCDPISGHTALYWYRQSLGQGLEFLIYFQGNSAPDKSGLPSDRFSAERTGGSVSTLTIQRTQQEDSAVYLCASSLVSQGAYEQYFGPGTRLTVT.

The chain employs TRBV7-9 and TRBJ2-7; D unresolved. With 5 bases removed from V and 1 base from J, the gap between germline ends came to 12 bases. Germline V CDR1 and CDR2: SEHNR, FQNEAQ (reference sequence). CDR3 length: 14 residues. Here the CDR3 DNA reads TGTGCCAGCAGCCTGATGTCAGTTTCCTACGAGCAGTACTTC. Its translation: CASSLMSVSYEQYF.

The CDR3 DNA reads as TGTGCCAGTAGTATAGATCTTGCATGGGGGGATGGCTACACCTTC. Residues: CASSIDLAWGDGYTF. The chain links TRBV19 to TRBJ1-2, with D possibly being TRBD1 (5 bases). The CDR3 has 15 residues. V gave up 0 bases and J gave up 6 bases, with 14 bases separating them. Per germline, CDR1 LNHDA and CDR2 SQIVND (reference sequence).

The V and J genes are TRBV7-9 and TRBJ1-1; D remains unclear. This CDR3 is built from 11 residues. The V and J ends lost 5 bases and 6 bases respectively, with 7 bases between them. Germline CDR1 is SEHNR and CDR2 is FQNEAQ (reference sequence). The CDR3 reads CASSDWAEAFF. The CDR3 DNA follows: TGTGCCAGCAGCGATTGGGCTGAAGCTTTCTTT.

The J gene is TRBJ1-2, the V gene TRBV6-1; D is undetermined. CDR3 length: 14 residues. The V and J ends lost 6 bases and 5 bases respectively, with 16 bases between them. CDR1 MNHNS and CDR2 SASEGT come from the germline V gene. The CDR3, as DNA: TGTGCCAGCAGAGGGTTCCTTTTAGGGTATGGCTACACCTTC. It codes for CASRGFLLGYGYTF.

This clone was seen only a few times. This CDR3 reads CASSSPGRGNTIYF. The CDR3 bases are TGTGCCAGCAGTTCCCCGGGGAGAGGAAACACCATATATTTT. The gene calls are TRBV6-5 and TRBJ1-3; D not certain. Germline V gene sequence: CDR1 MNHEY, CDR2 SVGAGI. There are 14 residues in the CDR3. Trimming cost V 4 bases and J 4 bases, with 11 bases left between them.

This clone was seen a single time. This chain connects TRBV6-4 to TRBJ1-3; D unclear. The CDR3 loop spans 16 amino acids. Trimming shortened V by 0 bases and J by 6 bases, and 15 bases separated the two germline ends. Germline CDR1 and CDR2: MRHNA and SNTAGT. CDR3 bases: TGTGCCAGCAGTGACTCCCCCCACCGGTGGGAAAACACCATATATTTT. As protein: CASSDSPHRWENTIYF.

This chain links TRBV5-6 with TRBJ2-6; D possibly corresponds to TRBD2 (6 bases). Germline CDR1 SGHDT, CDR2 YYEEEE. There are 18 residues in the CDR3. Trimming took off 4 bases at V and 0 bases at J, with 17 bases between the two ends. CDR3 region: CASSDLEEGDSGANVLTF. The CDR3 DNA is TGTGCCAGCAGCGACCTAGAGGAGGGCGACTCTGGGGCCAACGTCCTGACTTTC. The full variable domain, rest sourced from reference TRBV5-6 and TRBJ2-6, is DAGVTQSPTHLIKTRGQQVTLRCSPKSGHDTVSWYQQALGQGPQFIFQYYEEEERQRGNFPDRFSGHQFPNYSSELNVNALLLGDSALYLCASSDLEEGDSGANVLTFGAGSRLTVL.

CDR3 bases: TGTGCCAGCAGCTTAGGCCCTAGTCAGCCCCAGCATTTT. Protein: CASSLGPSQPQHF. The chain employs TRBV7-9 and TRBJ1-5; D remains unclear. V gave up 1 base and J gave up 6 bases, with 7 bases separating them. Per germline, CDR1 SEHNR and CDR2 FQNEAQ (reference sequence). The CDR3 has 13 amino acids.

This chain connects TRBV6-5 to TRBJ1-1; 8 nucleotides line up with TRBD1. V trimming: 5 bases; J trimming: 4 bases; junction bases outside the gene matches: 3. This CDR3 is built from 13 residues. Looked up from germline, CDR1 is MNHEY and CDR2 is SVGAGI. CDR3 nucleotides: TGTGCCAGCAGTGATGACAGGGGCACTGAAGCTTTCTTT. Translating gives CASSDDRGTEAFF.

The V and J genes are TRBV30 and TRBJ2-3; 13 bases line up with TRBD2. V lost 5 bases and J lost 2; bases outside the gene matches: 1. The CDR3 contains 14 residues. The germline V gene encodes CDR1 GTSNPN and CDR2 SVGIG (reference sequence). This CDR3 is CAWGTSGNTDTQYF. DNA for the CDR3: TGTGCCTGGGGGACTAGCGGGAACACAGATACGCAGTATTTT.

The chain links TRBV6-5 to TRBJ1-5; D is perhaps TRBD1 (5 bases). Germline V lookup: CDR1 MNHEY, CDR2 SVGAGI. This CDR3 is built from 13 residues. Trimming left V 4 bases short and J 11 bases short, with 15 bases between. The DNA of the CDR3 is TGTGCCAGCAGTTTGTCAGGGCTGTCAGCCCAGCATTTT. It encodes CASSLSGLSAQHF.

This clone was detected once. The chain uses TRBV18 and TRBJ1-4; the match to TRBD1 covers 7 bases. J gave up 3 bases and V 3 bases, and 4 bases lay outside the gene matches. CDR3 length equals 15 residues. Germline V gene lookup returns CDR1 KGHSH and CDR2 LQKENI. CDR3 region: CASSPRTGSNEKLFF. The CDR3 region has the DNA TGTGCCAGCTCACCGAGGACAGGATCTAATGAAAAACTGTTTTTT.

The chain combines TRBV4-2 with TRBJ1-4; 12 nucleotides agree with TRBD1. Per the germline V gene, CDR1 is LGHNA and CDR2 is YNFKEQ. The V segment lost 5 bases and the J segment 8 bases; nucleotides outside the gene matches: 6. This CDR3 region has 15 residues. CDR3 nucleotide sequence: TGTGCCAGCAGCAGTCCGGGACAGGGGGCCGAAAAACTGTTTTTT. Residues: CASSSPGQGAEKLFF.